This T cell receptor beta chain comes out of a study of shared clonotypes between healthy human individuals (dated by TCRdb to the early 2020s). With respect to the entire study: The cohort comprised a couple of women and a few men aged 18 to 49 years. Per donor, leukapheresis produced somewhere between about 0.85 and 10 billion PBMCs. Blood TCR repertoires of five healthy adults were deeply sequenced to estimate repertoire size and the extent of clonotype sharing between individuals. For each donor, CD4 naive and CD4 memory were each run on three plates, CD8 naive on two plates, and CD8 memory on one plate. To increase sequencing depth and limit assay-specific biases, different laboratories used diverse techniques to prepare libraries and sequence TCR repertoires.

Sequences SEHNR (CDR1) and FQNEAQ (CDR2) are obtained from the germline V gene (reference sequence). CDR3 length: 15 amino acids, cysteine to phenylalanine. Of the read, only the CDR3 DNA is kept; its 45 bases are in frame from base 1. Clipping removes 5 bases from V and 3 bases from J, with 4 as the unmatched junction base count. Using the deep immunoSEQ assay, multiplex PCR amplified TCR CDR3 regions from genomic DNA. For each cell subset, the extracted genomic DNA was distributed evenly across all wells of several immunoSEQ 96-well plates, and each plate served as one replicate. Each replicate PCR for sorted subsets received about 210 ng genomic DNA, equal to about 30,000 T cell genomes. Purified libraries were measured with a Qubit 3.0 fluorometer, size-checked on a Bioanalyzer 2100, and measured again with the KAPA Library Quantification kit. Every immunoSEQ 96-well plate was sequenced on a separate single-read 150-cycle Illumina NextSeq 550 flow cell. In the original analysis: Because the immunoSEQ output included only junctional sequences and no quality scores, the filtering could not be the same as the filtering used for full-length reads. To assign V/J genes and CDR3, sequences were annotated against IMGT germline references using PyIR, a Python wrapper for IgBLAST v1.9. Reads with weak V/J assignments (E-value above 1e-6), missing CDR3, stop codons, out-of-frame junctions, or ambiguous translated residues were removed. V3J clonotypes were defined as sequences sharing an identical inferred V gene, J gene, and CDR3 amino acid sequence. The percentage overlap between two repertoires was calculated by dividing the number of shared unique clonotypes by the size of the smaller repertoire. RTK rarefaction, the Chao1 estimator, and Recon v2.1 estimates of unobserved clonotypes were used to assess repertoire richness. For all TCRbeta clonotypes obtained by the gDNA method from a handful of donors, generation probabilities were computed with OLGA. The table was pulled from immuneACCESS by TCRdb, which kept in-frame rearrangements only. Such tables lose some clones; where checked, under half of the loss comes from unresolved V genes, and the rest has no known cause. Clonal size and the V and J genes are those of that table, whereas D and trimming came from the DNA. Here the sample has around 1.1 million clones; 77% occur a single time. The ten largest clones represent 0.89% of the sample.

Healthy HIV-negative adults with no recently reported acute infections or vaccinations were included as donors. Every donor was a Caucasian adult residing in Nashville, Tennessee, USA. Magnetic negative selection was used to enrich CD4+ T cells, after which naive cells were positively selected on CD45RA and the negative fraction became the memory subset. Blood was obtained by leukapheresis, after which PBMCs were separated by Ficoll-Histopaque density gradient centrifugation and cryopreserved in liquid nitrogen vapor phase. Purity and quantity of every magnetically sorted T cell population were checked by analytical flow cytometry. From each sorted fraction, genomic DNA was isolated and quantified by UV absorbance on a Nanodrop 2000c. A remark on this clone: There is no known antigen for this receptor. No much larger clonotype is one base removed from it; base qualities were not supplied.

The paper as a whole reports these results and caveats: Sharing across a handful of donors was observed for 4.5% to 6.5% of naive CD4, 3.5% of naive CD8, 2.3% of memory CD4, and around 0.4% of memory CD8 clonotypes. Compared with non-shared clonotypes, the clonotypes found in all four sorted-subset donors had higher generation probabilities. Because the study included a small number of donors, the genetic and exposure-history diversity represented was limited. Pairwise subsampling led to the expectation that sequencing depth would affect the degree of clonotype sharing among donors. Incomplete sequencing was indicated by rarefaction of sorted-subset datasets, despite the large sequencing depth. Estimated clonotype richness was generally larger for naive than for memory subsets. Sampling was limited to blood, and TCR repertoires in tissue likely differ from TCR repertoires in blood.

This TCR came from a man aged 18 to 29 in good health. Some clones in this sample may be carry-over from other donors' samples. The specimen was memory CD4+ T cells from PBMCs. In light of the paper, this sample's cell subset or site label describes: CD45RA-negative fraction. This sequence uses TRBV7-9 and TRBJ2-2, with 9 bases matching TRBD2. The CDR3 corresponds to CASSLASGDTGELFF. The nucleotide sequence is TGTGCCAGCAGCCTTGCTAGCGGGGACACCGGGGAGCTGTTTTTT. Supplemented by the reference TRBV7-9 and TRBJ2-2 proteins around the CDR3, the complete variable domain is DTGVSQNPRHKITKRGQNVTFRCDPISEHNRLYWYRQTLGQGPEFLTYFQNEAQLEKSRLLSDRFSAERPKGSFSTLEIQRTEQGDSAMYLCASSLASGDTGELFFGEGSRLTVL.